Sequencing of this T cell receptor beta chain was carried out in a study of blood T cell repertoires in COVID-19. Overall study context: Sources were T cells, B-cell-depleted T cells, or PBMCs; the material itself was cDNA or gDNA.

The V end lost 8 bases, the J end lost 6 bases, and 17 bases lay between the germline ends. The CDR3 runs to 14 residues. Germline V CDR1 and CDR2: MNHEY, SVGAGI. Here immunoSEQ multiplex PCR was the method, and the copy in TCRdb shows in-frame clones only, minus some. The table lists fewer than 120,000 clones, approximately 82% of them singletons, with roughly 3.8% in the top ten. V is TRBV6-5 and J is TRBJ1-5; possibly TRBD1 for D (6 bases). The specimen was peripheral blood. The source of this sequence is a woman at least 80 years old with acute or convalescent COVID-19. The CDR3 is CASSGGGAGQPQHF. For the CDR3, the DNA is TGTGCCAGCTCCGGAGGGGGGGCGGGTCAGCCCCAGCATTTT.